The text below deals with one TCR beta chain. Its antigen is unknown. The TCR alpha and TCR beta cDNA libraries, bearing sample barcodes and UMIs, were generated by 5'RACE using constant-segment primers. TCRdb processed the 5' RACE reads anew with MiXCR; each CDR3 protein has one entry. The repertoire holds just over 300,000 distinct CDR3 sequences, approximately 19% seen once, with approximately 21% in the top ten. These data originate in a study of T-cell memory formation after mild COVID-19. Study results and caveats: Researchers could not confirm that second-wave clones peaking on day 37 targeted SARS-CoV-2.

Germline assignment: CDR1 SGHVS and CDR2 FQNEAQ. Trimming took 3 bases from V and 8 from J, leaving 17 bases between them. This CDR3 has 15 residues. This chain uses TRBV7-8 with TRBJ2-1, with unresolved D. This clonotype was sampled from a man aged 18 to 30 who had mild COVID-19 (a few samples of this study predate the infection). Cell type and time point are not known. Sequenced input: PBMCs or a T cell subset sorted from them (not recorded which). The chain's CDR3 is CASSLSPWSRDEQFF. In DNA form, the CDR3 reads TGTGCCAGCAGCTTGAGCCCCTGGTCTCGGGATGAGCAGTTCTTC.